These 21 T cell receptor beta chains originate from one sample sequenced in a study of blood T cells in healthy people across ages. Primers used in a second PCR of about 7 to 12 cycles were a sample-barcoded 5' primer and a J-beta primer mix. TCRdb redid the calling of the 5' RACE reads with MiXCR, one entry per CDR3 protein. The data contain hundreds of thousands of distinct CDR3 sequences, 58% of them singletons. What was sequenced was blood. The receptors were sampled from a man aged 30 to 39 in good health.

There are a few counts of this clonotype. This CDR3 reads CASSYSIASGNNSPLHF. Written as DNA, the CDR3 is TGTGCCAGCAGTTACTCAATCGCCAGCGGCAATAATTCACCCCTCCACTTT. The chain employs TRBV6-6 and TRBJ1-6; D remains unclear. From germline, CDR1 is MNHNY and CDR2 SVGAGI (reference sequence). This CDR3 has 17 residues. V was clipped by 0 bases and J by 5 bases, with 14 bases between them.

The chain joins TRBV20-1 to TRBJ2-1; 13 bases are shared with TRBD2. Germline CDR1 is DFQATT and CDR2 is SNEGSKA (reference sequence). This CDR3 is built from 14 residues. With V trimmed by 5 bases and J by 9 bases, 7 bases remained unmatched. CDR3 protein: CSAPRTSGSFEQFF. DNA of the CDR3: TGCAGTGCTCCCCGGACTAGCGGGAGTTTTGAGCAGTTCTTC.

The chain recombines TRBV4-1 with TRBJ2-1; TRBD2 matches 8 bases. Germline V gene data show CDR1 as MGHRA and CDR2 as YSYEKL. The CDR3 has 16 residues. V gave up 4 bases and J gave up 5 bases; unmatched junction bases: 10. Written as DNA, the CDR3 is TGCGCCAGCAGCCCTCAACCGGGGGGGGGTAACAATGAGCAGTTCTTC. This codes for CASSPQPGGGNNEQFF.

The gene calls are TRBV27 and TRBJ2-1; D perhaps matches TRBD2 (7 bases). This CDR3 comprises 16 residues. V lost 5 bases and J 2 bases, leaving 16 bases between the germline ends. CDR1 and CDR2 (germline): MNHEY, SMNVEV (reference sequence). The chain's CDR3 is CASSPGGRGAYNEQFF. CDR3 bases: TGTGCCAGCAGTCCCGGGGGCCGGGGGGCCTACAATGAGCAGTTCTTC.

This clonotype has just a few counts. This rearrangement joins TRBV12-3 or TRBV12-4 to TRBJ2-6; D is unresolved. This CDR3 comprises 15 residues. V lost 5 bases and J lost 2, with 10 bases in between. The CDR3 DNA reads as TGTGCCAGCAGTCCCCCTGGTGCTGGGGCCAACGTCCTGACTTTC. This codes for CASSPPGAGANVLTF.

The rearrangement joins TRBV6-6 to TRBJ1-2; no definite D call. V was pared by 1 base and J by 7 bases, with 16 bases between. This CDR3 is built from 15 residues. Germline V gene data show CDR1 as MNHNY and CDR2 as SVGAGI (reference sequence). CDR3 amino acids: CASSYWEGPAGGYTF. The CDR3, as DNA: TGTGCCAGCAGTTACTGGGAGGGTCCGGCGGGTGGCTACACCTTC.

In DNA, the CDR3 is TGTGCCAGCAGTCCGGCAGGTCTCTATGGCTACACCTTC. Protein sequence: CASSPAGLYGYTF. The chain uses TRBV28 and TRBJ1-2; D gene uncertain. The CDR3 covers 13 residues. Trimming took off 5 bases at V and 4 bases at J, with 11 bases between the two ends. Per the germline V gene, CDR1 is MDHEN and CDR2 is SYDVKM.

The chain employs TRBV4-2 and TRBJ2-7; the D call may be TRBD1 or TRBD2 (5 bases each). Germline V gene lookup returns CDR1 LGHNA and CDR2 YNFKEQ. Trimming removed 1 base at V and 0 bases at J, with 22 bases between. The CDR3 loop spans 19 amino acids. As DNA, the CDR3 is TGTGCCAGCAGCCAAGTCCGTGACGGGACGAGATCCAGCTCCTACGAGCAGTACTTC. This codes for CASSQVRDGTRSSSYEQYF.

The rearrangement joins TRBV20-1 to TRBJ1-2; 11 nucleotides align to TRBD1. Germline loops: CDR1 DFQATT, CDR2 SNEGSKA (reference sequence). J was trimmed by 4 bases and V by 6 bases; bases with no gene match: 13. The CDR3 contains 16 residues. CDR3 residues: CSAVPRTGGWGYGYTF. In nucleotides, the CDR3 is TGCAGTGCCGTTCCTCGGACAGGGGGCTGGGGCTATGGCTACACCTTC.

This chain uses TRBV29-1 with TRBJ2-7, with 7 bases matching TRBD1. This CDR3 contains 12 residues. In germline, CDR1 is SQVTM, CDR2 ANQGSEA. V trimming: 5 bases; J trimming: 2 bases; junction bases outside the gene matches: 3. The CDR3 nucleotides are TGCAGCGTTAGGGACAGAACCTACGAGCAGTACTTC. Translation gives CSVRDRTYEQYF.

V is TRBV7-9 and J is TRBJ2-5; D is possibly TRBD1 (5 bases). Germline loops: CDR1 SEHNR, CDR2 FQNEAQ (reference sequence). V lost 1 base to trimming and J lost 1 base, with 13 bases between them. The length of the CDR3 is 16 residues. The CDR3 sequence: CASSLVSLGPQETQYF. Written as DNA, the CDR3 is TGTGCCAGCAGCTTAGTTTCTCTGGGGCCCCAAGAGACCCAGTACTTC.

The chain combines TRBV7-2 with TRBJ1-4, with D tentatively TRBD1 (6 bases). This CDR3 is built from 16 residues. Deletions cut 2 bases from V and 4 bases from J, with 14 bases between. Germline CDR1 is SGHTA and CDR2 is FQGNSA. The CDR3: CASSLTPGTYNEKLFF. CDR3 bases: TGTGCCAGCAGCTTAACCCCCGGGACATATAATGAAAAACTGTTTTTT.

V is TRBV20-1 and J is TRBJ1-1, with 10 bases aligning to TRBD1. The CDR3 consists of 15 residues. Germline loops: CDR1 DFQATT, CDR2 SNEGSKA (reference sequence). With V trimmed by 5 bases and J by 8 bases, 14 bases remained unmatched. The CDR3 is CSALSPGTGEGEAFF. The DNA for the CDR3 is TGCAGTGCTCTGAGTCCCGGGACAGGGGAGGGGGAAGCTTTCTTT.

This chain uses TRBV4-3 with TRBJ2-7, with D possibly being TRBD1 or TRBD2 (5 bases each). Germline V lookup: CDR1 LGHNA, CDR2 YSLEER. The V gene lost 2 bases and the J gene lost 5 bases, with 28 bases spanning the gap. The CDR3 sequence is 19 residues long. The CDR3, as DNA: TGCGCCAGCAGCCAAACGTTGCCCAGGGAGTCCCCTTTTAAGAACGAGCAGTACTTC. Amino acid sequence: CASSQTLPRESPFKNEQYF.

The rearrangement links TRBV20-1 to TRBJ2-5; TRBD2 matches 12 bases. Trimming took 6 bases from V and 6 from J; bases not matched to a gene: 8. Germline values: CDR1 DFQATT, CDR2 SNEGSKA (reference sequence). CDR3 length: 14 residues. The CDR3 DNA sequence: TGCAGTGCGCGAACTAGCGGGAGGATCAAGACCCAGTACTTC. As protein: CSARTSGRIKTQYF.

This clonotype was found once. The V call is TRBV13, the J call TRBJ2-2; tentatively, D is TRBD1 (6 bases). This CDR3 has 19 amino acids. Germline values: CDR1 PRHDT, CDR2 FYEKMQ (reference sequence). Trimming stripped 4 bases from V and 5 bases from J, with 26 bases between. The CDR3 loop reads CASSSGESRSLTGTGELFF. The CDR3 region has the DNA TGTGCCAGCAGCTCAGGGGAGTCCCGCTCATTAACGGGAACCGGGGAGCTGTTTTTT.

The rearrangement uses TRBV20-1 and TRBJ2-1, with 11 bases lining up with TRBD2. V gave up 0 bases and J gave up 9 bases; unmatched junction bases: 7. CDR1 and CDR2 (germline): DFQATT, SNEGSKA (reference sequence). The length of the CDR3 is 15 residues. CDR3 region: CSARDSGGGLSEQFF. CDR3 sequence (DNA): TGCAGTGCTAGAGATAGCGGGGGGGGCTTAAGTGAGCAGTTCTTC.

CDR3 nucleotide sequence: TGCGCCAGCAGCCAAGGGGAGGGACTAGCGGGAGATAATGAGCAGTTCTTC. Amino acid sequence: CASSQGEGLAGDNEQFF. The genes are TRBV4-3 and TRBJ2-1; 14 nucleotides agree with TRBD2. V shed 1 base and J 7 bases; nucleotides not matched to a gene: 6. Germline lookup yields CDR1 LGHNA and CDR2 YSLEER. The CDR3 contains 17 residues.

The chain has TRBV15 and TRBJ2-3; the D gene is possibly TRBD2 (6 bases). Trimming pared 5 bases from V and 0 bases from J, leaving 12 bases between. The CDR3 is made up of 15 amino acids. Germline V gene data show CDR1 as LNHNV and CDR2 as YYDKDF (reference sequence). This CDR3 reads CATSARDSSTDTQYF. In DNA, the CDR3 is TGTGCCACCAGCGCCCGGGACTCTAGCACAGATACGCAGTATTTT.

The chain has TRBV7-2 and TRBJ2-1, with TRBD2 matching over 7 bases. The CDR3 is made up of 14 amino acids. The V gene's germline CDR1 is SGHTA and CDR2 FQGNSA. V gave up 5 bases and J gave up 6 bases; unmatched junction bases: 7. The chain's CDR3 is CASSRGLVANEQFF. CDR3 coding DNA: TGTGCCAGCAGCAGAGGACTAGTTGCCAATGAGCAGTTCTTC.

The CDR3 coding sequence is TGTGCCATCAGTGAGTGGCAGGGGGGTATTTACAATGAGCAGTTCTTC. As protein: CAISEWQGGIYNEQFF. The chain is built from TRBV10-3 and TRBJ2-1, with TRBD1 as a possible D gene (7 bases). V shed 1 base and J shed 4 bases, with 14 bases lying between them. The length of the CDR3 is 16 residues. The germline gives CDR1 ENHRY, CDR2 SYGVKD.